This is a list of T cell receptor beta chains from one sample in a study of OX40 agonist ivuxolimab in advanced cancers. Repertoires were generated with immunoSEQ multiplex PCR, while TCRdb's copy carries only in-frame clones and drops some. The sample has some 32,000 clones; roughly 84% are singletons. Specimen: CD4+ or CD8+ T cells sorted from blood, collected in a trial of the OX40 agonist ivuxolimab. These receptors were collected from an adult with an advanced solid tumor such as melanoma, head and neck, liver or kidney cancer. CDR3s include the opening cysteine and the closing phenylalanine or tryptophan. A D gene is named only where the DNA matches it firmly. Rows give clone size only sometimes, using once, few, many, or a class for an expanded clone.

>TRBV9|-|TRBJ2-1|-
CASSPGRSYNEQFF
TGTGCCAGCTCCCCTGGGAGGTCCTACAATGAGCAGTTCTTC
>TRBV11-2|-|TRBJ2-1|-
CASSPRTAFNEQFF
TGTGCCAGCAGCCCCAGGACAGCCTTCAATGAGCAGTTCTTC
>TRBV13|-|TRBJ2-7|-
CASSVGASSYEQYF
TGTGCCAGCAGCGTGGGGGCGAGTTCCTACGAGCAGTACTTC
>TRBV28|-|TRBJ1-5|-
CASSPSGMGNQPQHF
TGTGCCAGCAGTCCGTCAGGGATGGGCAATCAGCCCCAGCATTTT
>TRBV5-1|TRBD2|TRBJ2-4|-
CASSRAGVVAKNIQYF
TGTGCCAGCAGCCGAGCGGGGGTCGTAGCCAAAAACATTCAGTACTTC
>TRBV2|-|TRBJ2-1|-
CASSEPINEQFF
TGTGCCAGCAGTGAACCCATCAATGAGCAGTTCTTC
>TRBV19|-|TRBJ2-6|-
CASSPVYHSGANVLTF
TGTGCCAGTAGTCCGGTGTATCACTCTGGGGCCAACGTCCTGACTTTC
>TRBV28|-|TRBJ1-1|-
CATDRGDMAFF
TGTGCCACCGATCGAGGGGACATGGCTTTCTTT
>TRBV4-3|TRBD1|TRBJ1-3|-
CASSPGTGRNTIYF
TGCGCCAGCAGCCCCGGGACAGGCAGAAACACCATATATTTT
>TRBV30|TRBD1|TRBJ1-3|-
CAWSAGGVGNTIYF
TGTGCCTGGAGTGCAGGGGGGGTCGGAAACACCATATATTTT
>TRBV29-1|TRBD1|TRBJ1-1|-
CSAVLGQTTEAFF
TGCAGCGCCGTTTTGGGACAGACCACTGAAGCTTTCTTT
>TRBV9|-|TRBJ2-3|once
CASSVDRASASTDTQYF
TGTGCCAGCAGCGTAGATAGGGCTAGCGCGAGCACAGATACGCAGTATTTT
>TRBV9|-|TRBJ1-3|once
CASSVVGGNTIYF
TGTGCCAGCAGCGTAGTTGGTGGAAACACCATATATTTT
>TRBV29-1|-|TRBJ2-7|-
CSYSGPEGYEQYF
TGCAGCTACTCCGGCCCCGAGGGCTACGAGCAGTACTTC
>TRBV7-9|TRBD1|TRBJ2-7|-
CASSPRDRGSYEQYF
TGTGCCAGCAGCCCCCGGGACAGGGGTTCGTACGAGCAGTACTTC
>TRBV7-9|TRBD2|TRBJ2-1|few
CASSLTSGRGNEQFF
TGTGCCAGCAGCCTTACTAGCGGGAGAGGAAATGAGCAGTTCTTC
>TRBV13|-|TRBJ1-2|-
CASSTRGAWGYTF
TGTGCCAGCAGCACCCGGGGGGCTTGGGGCTACACCTTC
>TRBV7-9|TRBD2|TRBJ2-7|-
CASSPRGLAGAYEQYF
TGTGCCAGCAGCCCTAGGGGGCTAGCGGGAGCCTACGAGCAGTACTTC
>TRBV12-5|-|TRBJ1-1|once
CASGWGTEAFF
TGTGCTAGTGGTTGGGGCACTGAAGCTTTCTTT
>TRBV2|-|TRBJ2-7|-
CASSDPRGYEQYF
TGTGCCAGCAGTGACCCACGAGGGTACGAGCAGTACTTC
>TRBV6-6|-|TRBJ2-5|-
CASLSQTQETQYF
TGTGCCAGCCTCTCCCAGACTCAAGAGACCCAGTACTTC
>TRBV5-5|-|TRBJ1-4|-
CASSLAPNREKLFF
TGTGCCAGCAGCCTTGCCCCCAACCGGGAAAAACTGTTTTTT
>TRBV2|TRBD2|TRBJ2-3|-
CASKGTSGRADTQYF
TGTGCCAGCAAAGGGACTAGCGGGAGGGCAGATACGCAGTATTTT
>TRBV7-9|TRBD1|TRBJ2-2|-
CASSSRQGFHTGELFF
TGTGCCAGCAGCAGCAGACAGGGGTTCCACACCGGGGAGCTGTTTTTT
>TRBV21-1|-|TRBJ1-4|-
CASSKGSGGTNEKLFF
TGTGCCAGCAGCAAAGGGTCAGGAGGAACTAATGAAAAACTGTTTTTT
>TRBV6-5|TRBD1|TRBJ1-2|-
CASSYSKGQGYGGYTF
TGTGCCAGCAGTTACTCGAAGGGACAGGGGTACGGTGGCTACACCTTC
>TRBV19|-|TRBJ1-4|-
CASSSASGSEKLFF
TGTGCCAGTAGTTCGGCGTCCGGGAGTGAAAAACTGTTTTTT
>TRBV7-3|TRBD1|TRBJ2-7|-
CASSLRVRDRGLYEQYF
TGTGCCAGCAGCTTACGGGTTAGGGACAGGGGGTTATACGAGCAGTACTTC
>TRBV9|TRBD2|TRBJ2-1|few
CASSVASGTTEQFF
TGTGCCAGCAGCGTGGCTAGCGGGACTACTGAGCAGTTCTTC
>TRBV7-2|-|TRBJ2-3|-
CASSPFLATDTQYF
TGTGCCAGCAGTCCGTTTCTAGCAACAGATACGCAGTATTTT
>TRBV7-9|-|TRBJ2-7|-
CASSPWTAGNEQYF
TGTGCCAGCAGCCCCTGGACAGCGGGGAACGAGCAGTACTTC
>TRBV11-2|-|TRBJ1-6|-
CASSLGGHSPLHF
TGTGCCAGCAGCTTAGGGGGACATTCACCCCTCCACTTT
>TRBV5-1|TRBD2|TRBJ2-1|-
CASSFRSAGGGFYNEQFF
TGCGCCAGCAGCTTCCGGTCGGCGGGAGGAGGCTTCTACAATGAGCAGTTCTTC
>TRBV6-1|-|TRBJ1-1|-
CAAEGPTEAFF
TGTGCCGCAGAGGGACCCACTGAAGCTTTCTTT
>TRBV28|TRBD2|TRBJ2-2|-
CATLRSGRATGELFF
TGTGCCACCTTAAGGAGCGGGAGGGCCACCGGGGAGCTGTTTTTT
>TRBV11-2|TRBD2|TRBJ2-3|-
CASSPAPVREVPDTQYF
TGTGCCAGCAGCCCAGCTCCCGTACGGGAGGTTCCAGATACGCAGTATTTT
>TRBV28|TRBD1|TRBJ2-7|-
CASSSWTGGSSYEQYF
TGTGCCAGCAGTTCATGGACAGGGGGTTCCTCCTACGAGCAGTACTTC
>TRBV13|-|TRBJ2-7|-
CASSLRRAIRSYEQYF
TGTGCCAGCAGCTTAAGGCGGGCCATCCGCTCCTACGAGCAGTACTTC
>TRBV7-2|-|TRBJ2-1|-
CASTLARNEQFF
TGTGCCAGCACCTTGGCCCGGAATGAGCAGTTCTTC
>TRBV7-3|TRBD2|TRBJ2-2|-
CASSFKAGGLTGELFF
TGTGCCAGCAGCTTTAAAGCGGGAGGGCTCACCGGGGAGCTGTTTTTT
>TRBV9|TRBD2|TRBJ2-3|-
CASAGLAGATDTQYF
TGTGCCAGCGCCGGACTAGCGGGGGCCACAGATACGCAGTATTTT
>TRBV6-6|-|TRBJ1-3|-
CATGPVSGNTIYF
TGTGCCACCGGGCCGGTCTCTGGAAACACCATATATTTT
>TRBV6-5|-|TRBJ1-2|-
CASSYGAFDYTF
TGTGCCAGCAGTTACGGGGCCTTTGACTACACCTTC
>TRBV12-5|-|TRBJ1-2|medium-sized
CASCPGSNYGYTF
TGTGCTAGTTGTCCGGGCAGCAACTATGGCTACACCTTC
>TRBV6-1|-|TRBJ2-2|medium-sized
CASKGYGQNTGELFF
TGTGCCAGCAAGGGCTATGGTCAGAACACCGGGGAGCTGTTTTTT
>TRBV2|-|TRBJ2-1|-
CASGRVGSSYNEQFF
TGTGCCAGCGGGAGAGTGGGGAGCTCCTACAATGAGCAGTTCTTC
>TRBV5-1|-|TRBJ2-1|-
CASSRSRGHNEQFF
TGCGCCAGCAGCCGATCCCGGGGTCACAATGAGCAGTTCTTC
>TRBV27|TRBD2|TRBJ2-3|few
CASRTSGTHTDTQYF
TGTGCCAGCAGGACTAGCGGGACCCACACAGATACGCAGTATTTT
>TRBV11-2|-|TRBJ2-2|few
CASSLGTPNTGELFF
TGTGCCAGCAGCTTAGGGACACCGAACACCGGGGAGCTGTTTTTT
>TRBV29-1|-|TRBJ2-5|-
CSVVVLETQYF
TGCAGCGTTGTAGTCTTAGAGACCCAGTACTTC
>TRBV15|-|TRBJ1-3|-
CATSRGLGTGNTIYF
TGTGCCACCAGCAGAGGGTTGGGGACTGGAAACACCATATATTTT
>TRBV5-6|-|TRBJ2-4|-
CASSAPGWPGTKNIQYF
TGTGCCAGCAGCGCCCCGGGGTGGCCGGGGACCAAAAACATTCAGTACTTC
>TRBV19|-|TRBJ2-2|-
CASKLGELFF
TGTGCCAGTAAACTCGGGGAGCTGTTTTTT
>TRBV6-6|-|TRBJ1-1|-
CASSSSAYTEAFF
TGTGCCAGCAGTTCCTCAGCTTATACTGAAGCTTTCTTT